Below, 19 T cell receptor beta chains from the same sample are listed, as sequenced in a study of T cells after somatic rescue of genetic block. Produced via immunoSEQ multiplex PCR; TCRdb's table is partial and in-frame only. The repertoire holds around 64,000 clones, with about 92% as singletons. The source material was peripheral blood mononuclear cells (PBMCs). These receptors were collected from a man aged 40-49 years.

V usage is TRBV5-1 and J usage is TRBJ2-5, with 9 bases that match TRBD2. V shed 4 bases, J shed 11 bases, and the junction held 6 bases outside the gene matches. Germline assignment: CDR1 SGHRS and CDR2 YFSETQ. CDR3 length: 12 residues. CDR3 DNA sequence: TGCGCCAGCAGCACGACTAGCGGAATACAGTACTTC. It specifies CASSTTSGIQYF.

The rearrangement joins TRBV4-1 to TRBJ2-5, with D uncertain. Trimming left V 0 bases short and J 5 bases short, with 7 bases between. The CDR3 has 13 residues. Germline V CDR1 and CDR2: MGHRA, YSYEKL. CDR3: CASSQDLYETQYF. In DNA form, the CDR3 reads TGCGCCAGCAGCCAAGACCTATACGAGACCCAGTACTTC.

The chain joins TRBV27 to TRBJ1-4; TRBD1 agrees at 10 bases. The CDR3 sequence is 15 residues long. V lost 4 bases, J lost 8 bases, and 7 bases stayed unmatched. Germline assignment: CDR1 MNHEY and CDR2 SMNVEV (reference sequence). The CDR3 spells CASSSIGTGEEKLFF. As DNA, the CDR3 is TGTGCCAGCAGTTCTATCGGGACAGGGGAAGAAAAACTGTTTTTT.

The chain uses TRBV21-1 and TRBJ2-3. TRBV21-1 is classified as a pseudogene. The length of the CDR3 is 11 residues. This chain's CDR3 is CASRVPDTQYF. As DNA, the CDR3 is TGTGCCAGCAGAGTTCCCGATACGCAGTATTTT.

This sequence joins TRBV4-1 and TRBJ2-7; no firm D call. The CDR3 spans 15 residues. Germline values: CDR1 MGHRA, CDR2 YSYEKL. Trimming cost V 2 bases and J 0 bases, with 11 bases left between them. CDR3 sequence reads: CASSQLEQPSYEQYF. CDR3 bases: TGCGCCAGCAGCCAATTAGAACAGCCCTCCTACGAGCAGTACTTC.

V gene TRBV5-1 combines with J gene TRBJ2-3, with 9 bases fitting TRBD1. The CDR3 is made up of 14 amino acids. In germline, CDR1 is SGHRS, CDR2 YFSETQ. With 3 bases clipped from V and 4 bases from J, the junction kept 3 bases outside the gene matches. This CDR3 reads CASSSTGGPDTQYF. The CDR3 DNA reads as TGCGCCAGCAGCTCCACAGGGGGCCCAGATACGCAGTATTTT.

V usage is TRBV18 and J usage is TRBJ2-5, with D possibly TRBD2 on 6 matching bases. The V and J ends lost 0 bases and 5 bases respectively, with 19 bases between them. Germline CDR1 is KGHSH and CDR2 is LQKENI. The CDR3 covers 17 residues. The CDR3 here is CASSPPGRRGPGETQYF. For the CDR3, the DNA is TGTGCCAGCTCACCACCGGGTCGGAGGGGACCGGGGGAGACCCAGTACTTC. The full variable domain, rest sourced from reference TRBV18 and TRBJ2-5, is NAGVMQNPRHLVRRRGQEARLRCSPMKGHSHVYWYRQLPEEGLKFMVYLQKENIIDESGMPKERFSAEFPKEGPSILRIQQVVRGDSAAYFCASSPPGRRGPGETQYFGPGTRLLVL.

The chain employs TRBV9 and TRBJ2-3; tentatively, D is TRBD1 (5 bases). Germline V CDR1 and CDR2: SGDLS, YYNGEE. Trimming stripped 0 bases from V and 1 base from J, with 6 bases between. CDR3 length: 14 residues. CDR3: CASSVEGGTDTQYF. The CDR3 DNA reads TGTGCCAGCAGCGTAGAAGGGGGCACAGATACGCAGTATTTT.

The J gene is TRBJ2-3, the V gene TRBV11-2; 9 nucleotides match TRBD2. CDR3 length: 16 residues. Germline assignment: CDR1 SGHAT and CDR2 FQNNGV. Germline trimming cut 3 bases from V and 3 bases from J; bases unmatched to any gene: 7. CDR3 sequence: CASSLIERGETDTQYF. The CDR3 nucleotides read TGTGCCAGCAGCTTGATAGAGCGGGGGGAGACAGATACGCAGTATTTT.

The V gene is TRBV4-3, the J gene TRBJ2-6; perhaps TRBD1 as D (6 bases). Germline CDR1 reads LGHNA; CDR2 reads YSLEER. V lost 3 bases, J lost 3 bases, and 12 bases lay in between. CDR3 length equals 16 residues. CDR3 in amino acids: CASSQSPGDGANVLTF. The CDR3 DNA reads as TGCGCCAGCAGCCAGTCCCCAGGGGATGGGGCCAACGTCCTGACTTTC.

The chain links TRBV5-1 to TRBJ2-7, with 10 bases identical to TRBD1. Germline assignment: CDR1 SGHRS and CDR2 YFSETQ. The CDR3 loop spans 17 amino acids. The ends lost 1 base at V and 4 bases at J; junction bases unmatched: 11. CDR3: CASSLRTQTGGEYEQYF. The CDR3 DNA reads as TGCGCCAGCAGCTTGAGAACACAGACAGGGGGCGAGTACGAGCAGTACTTC.

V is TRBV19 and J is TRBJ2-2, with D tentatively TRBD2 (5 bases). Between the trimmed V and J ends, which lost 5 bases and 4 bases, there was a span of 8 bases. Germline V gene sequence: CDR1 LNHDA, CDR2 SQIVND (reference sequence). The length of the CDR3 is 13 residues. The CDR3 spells CASSWTSTGELFF. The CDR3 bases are TGTGCCAGTAGTTGGACTTCCACCGGGGAGCTGTTTTTT.

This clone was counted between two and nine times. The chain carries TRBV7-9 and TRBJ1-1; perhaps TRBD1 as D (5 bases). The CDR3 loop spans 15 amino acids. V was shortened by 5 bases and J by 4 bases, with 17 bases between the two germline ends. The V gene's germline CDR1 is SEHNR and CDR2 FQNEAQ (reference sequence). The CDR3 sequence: CASSGTGGKGTEAFF. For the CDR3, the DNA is TGTGCCAGCAGCGGGACGGGCGGAAAAGGCACTGAAGCTTTCTTT. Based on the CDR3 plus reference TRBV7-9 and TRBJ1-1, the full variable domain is DTGVSQNPRHKITKRGQNVTFRCDPISEHNRLYWYRQTLGQGPEFLTYFQNEAQLEKSRLLSDRFSAERPKGSFSTLEIQRTEQGDSAMYLCASSGTGGKGTEAFFGQGTRLTVV.

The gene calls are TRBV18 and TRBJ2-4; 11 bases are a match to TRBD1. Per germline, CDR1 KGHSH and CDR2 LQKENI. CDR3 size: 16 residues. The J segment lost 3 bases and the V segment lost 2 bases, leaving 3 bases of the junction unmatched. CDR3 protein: CASSPGTGGFKNIQYF. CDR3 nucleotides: TGTGCCAGCTCACCAGGGACAGGGGGGTTCAAAAACATTCAGTACTTC.

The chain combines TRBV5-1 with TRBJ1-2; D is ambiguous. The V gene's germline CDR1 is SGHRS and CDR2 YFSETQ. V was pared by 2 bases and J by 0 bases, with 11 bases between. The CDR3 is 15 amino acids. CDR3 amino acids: CASSFRGTTNYGYTF. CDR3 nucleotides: TGCGCCAGCAGCTTCCGCGGAACCACTAACTATGGCTACACCTTC.

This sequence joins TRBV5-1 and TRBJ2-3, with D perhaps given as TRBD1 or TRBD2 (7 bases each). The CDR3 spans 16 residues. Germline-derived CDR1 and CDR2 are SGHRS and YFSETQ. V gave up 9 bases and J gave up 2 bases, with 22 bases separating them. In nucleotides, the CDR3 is TGCGCCACCAACAGAGGGGGCGCGGGGGACACAGATACGCAGTATTTT. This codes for CATNRGGAGDTDTQYF.

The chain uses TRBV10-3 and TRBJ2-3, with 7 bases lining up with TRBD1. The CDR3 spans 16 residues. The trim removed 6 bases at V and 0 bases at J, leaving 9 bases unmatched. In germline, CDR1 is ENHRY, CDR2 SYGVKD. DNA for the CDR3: TGTGCCATCAGCTTAATGGGACAGTCTAGCACAGATACGCAGTATTTT. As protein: CAISLMGQSSTDTQYF.

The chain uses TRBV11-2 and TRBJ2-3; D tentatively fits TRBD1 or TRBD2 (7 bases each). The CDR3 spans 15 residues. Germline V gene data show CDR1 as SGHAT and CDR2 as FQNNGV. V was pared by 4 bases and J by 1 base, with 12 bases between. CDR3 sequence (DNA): TGTGCCAGCAGCTCCCAGGGGGGGGGCACAGATACGCAGTATTTT. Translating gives CASSSQGGGTDTQYF.

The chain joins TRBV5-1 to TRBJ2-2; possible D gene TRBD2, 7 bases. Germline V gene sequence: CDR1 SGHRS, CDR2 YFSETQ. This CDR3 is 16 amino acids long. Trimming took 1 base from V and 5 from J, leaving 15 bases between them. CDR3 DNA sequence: TGCGCCAGCAGCTTGTCCCGGACAGCGGGAACCGGGGAGCTGTTTTTT. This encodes CASSLSRTAGTGELFF. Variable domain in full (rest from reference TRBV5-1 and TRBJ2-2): KAGVTQTPRYLIKTRGQQVTLSCSPISGHRSVSWYQQTPGQGLQFLFEYFSETQRNKGNFPGRFSGRQFSNSRSEMNVSTLELGDSALYLCASSLSRTAGTGELFFGEGSRLTVL.